A single sample is the source of the 11 T cell receptor beta chains below, sequenced in a study of blood T cell repertoires in COVID-19. Assay: immunoSEQ multiplex PCR; the TCRdb copy retains only in-frame clones and omits some. Among about 94,000 clones, around 87% were seen once, and the ten largest hold approximately 8%. Specimen: peripheral blood. The receptors derive from a human donor with acute or convalescent COVID-19. The donor label of this sample is uncertain.

The chain uses TRBV27 and TRBJ1-1; 9 nucleotides align to TRBD1. CDR1 and CDR2 (germline): MNHEY, SMNVEV (reference sequence). The J segment lost 11 bases and the V segment lost 5 bases, leaving 9 bases of the junction unmatched. The CDR3 has 13 residues. In nucleotides, the CDR3 is TGTGCCAGCAGTCGCACAGGGGGCGACTGGGCTTTCTTT. Its translation: CASSRTGGDWAFF.

This sequence joins TRBV2 and TRBJ1-1; D perhaps matches TRBD1 (5 bases). Trimming removed 4 bases at V and 4 bases at J, with 10 bases between. The germline gives CDR1 SNHLY, CDR2 FYNNEI. The CDR3 is 13 residues long. The DNA for the CDR3 is TGTGCCAGCAGTGGGGGGGGTGGCACTGAAGCTTTCTTT. Protein sequence: CASSGGGGTEAFF.

This clone was picked up a small number of times. The chain links TRBV5-1 to TRBJ1-6; D remains unclear. The CDR3 is 16 amino acids. V was clipped by 5 bases and J by 7 bases, with 19 bases between them. Germline CDR1 reads SGHRS; CDR2 reads YFSETQ. The CDR3: CASRLAAGIPNSPLHF. The CDR3 DNA follows: TGCGCCAGCAGGCTGGCCGCGGGGATCCCAAATTCACCCCTCCACTTT.

The J gene is TRBJ2-2, the V gene TRBV11-3; 13 bases fit TRBD2. Germline lookup yields CDR1 SGHNT and CDR2 YENEEA. V trimming: 2 bases; J trimming: 10 bases; junction bases outside the gene matches: 10. The CDR3 runs 17 residues. The CDR3 is CASSLRGGLAGKVELFF. In DNA, the CDR3 is TGTGCCAGCAGCTTAAGGGGGGGACTAGCGGGGAAGGTGGAGCTGTTTTTT.

This chain links TRBV2 with TRBJ1-3; 12 bases are a match to TRBD1. The CDR3 has 14 residues. Germline V gene data show CDR1 as SNHLY and CDR2 as FYNNEI. Trimming at V came to 7 bases and at J to 8 bases, leaving 6 bases not matched to a gene. CDR3 amino acids: CASNPGQGAHTIYF. The CDR3 DNA reads TGTGCCAGCAACCCGGGACAGGGGGCTCACACCATATATTTT.

The rearrangement uses TRBV28 and TRBJ2-5; D may be TRBD1 (5 bases). V lost 3 bases and J lost 1, with 15 bases in between. This CDR3 is built from 16 residues. Germline V gene sequence: CDR1 MDHEN, CDR2 SYDVKM. In DNA, the CDR3 is TGTGCCAGCAGTTTTTCGCCAGGGTCCGTCCAAGAGACCCAGTACTTC. This translates into CASSFSPGSVQETQYF.

The chain carries TRBV7-2 and TRBJ2-1, with TRBD2 matching over 9 bases. J was trimmed by 7 bases and V by 3 bases; bases with no gene match: 10. In germline, CDR1 is SGHTA, CDR2 FQGNSA. The CDR3 contains 16 residues. CDR3 amino acids: CASSLGTSSTTNEQFF. The CDR3 region has the DNA TGTGCCAGCAGCTTGGGGACTAGCAGTACCACTAATGAGCAGTTCTTC. Using reference TRBV7-2 and TRBJ2-1 for the parts outside the CDR3, the full variable domain is GAGVSQSPSNKVTEKGKDVELRCDPISGHTALYWYRQSLGQGLEFLIYFQGNSAPDKSGLPSDRFSAERTGGSVSTLTIQRTQQEDSAVYLCASSLGTSSTTNEQFFGPGTRLTVL.

The V gene is TRBV7-2, the J gene TRBJ2-1, with TRBD2 matching over 9 bases. Germline trimming cut 3 bases from V and 7 bases from J; bases unmatched to any gene: 7. The CDR3 loop spans 15 amino acids. The germline CDR1 and CDR2 sequences are SGHTA and FQGNSA. The CDR3 nucleotides are TGTGCCAGCAGCTTTAGCGGGGGAGCCAAGAATGAGCAGTTCTTC. Translating it yields CASSFSGGAKNEQFF.

The J gene is TRBJ1-5, the V gene TRBV6-6; possible D gene TRBD1, 5 bases. Per germline, CDR1 MNHNY and CDR2 SVGAGI (reference sequence). The CDR3 loop spans 15 amino acids. V lost 2 bases, J lost 6 bases, and 14 bases lay in between. CDR3 region: CASSYTPGKGQPQHF. The CDR3 DNA follows: TGTGCCAGCAGTTACACTCCAGGGAAGGGTCAGCCCCAGCATTTT.

The chain joins TRBV6-5 to TRBJ1-2; TRBD1 might be the D (5 bases). The CDR3 loop spans 13 amino acids. From germline, CDR1 is MNHEY and CDR2 SVGAGI. The V and J ends lost 0 bases and 4 bases respectively, with 6 bases between them. This CDR3 reads CASSYSQGYGYTF. The CDR3 region has the DNA TGTGCCAGCAGTTACTCCCAGGGCTATGGCTACACCTTC.

This chain uses TRBV10-2 with TRBJ2-7, with a tentative D call TRBD1 (6 bases). The CDR3 is made up of 13 amino acids. V was shortened by 6 bases and J by 3 bases, with 12 bases between the two germline ends. CDR1 is WSHSY, CDR2 SAAADI, per germline. In DNA, the CDR3 is TGCGCCAGCAGGGCAGGGGTAGGCTACGAGCAGTACTTC. Amino acids: CASRAGVGYEQYF.